This TCR beta chain was obtained from a study of cytomegalovirus exposure and HLA in healthy donors (dated by TCRdb to the late 2010s). About the investigation overall: An earlier analysis of roughly 570 of the donors reported approximately 260 Gb of sequence data and 90 million to 120 million unique TCR beta sequences obtained from around 190 million T cells. Around 330 gigabases of sequencing data and 70 million to 100 million unique TCR sequences made up an early release that covered nearly 650 HLA-typed donors. The genetic ancestry cluster associated with self-reported Caucasian donors included 65% to 90% of the roughly 360 genotyped donors. The study was designed to test whether signatures of past pathogen exposure could be identified by cataloging public T cell receptors. The T cell repertoires of under 750 subjects were profiled by immunosequencing and related to cytomegalovirus serostatus. A separate validation cohort of about 110 different subjects was used in addition to the roughly 700-subject first cohort. The study combined high-throughput TCR immunosequencing, statistical association of individual TCRs with disease status, and machine learning to predict cytomegalovirus infection status. In a later analysis, previously published TCR beta repertoires from fewer than 750 donors were re-analyzed and high-resolution HLA genotyping was added so that TCR occurrence patterns could be studied. Rather than using new phenotypic data, the later analysis identified candidate immune exposures from TCR beta sequences and from how often those sequences occurred across donors. In an earlier analysis of 587 of the donors, high-throughput TCR beta sequencing was used to judge whether each TCR beta V gene segment behaved as functional or pseudogenic. Alongside the repertoire data, information on donor age, sex, ethnicity and CMV serostatus was compiled. Genome-wide SNP genotypes for about 60% of the roughly 700 donors were used in a later genetic analysis, which treated that subset as a discovery cohort. All discovery cohort repertoires had been generated on a single sequencing platform. Class I and class II HLA loci were covered by the typing at four-digit resolution. Typing coverage differed by locus: A, B, C, DRB1 and DQB1 were typed in roughly 620-630 donors, DQA1 in 500 to 550, DPA1 in around 610, and DPB1 in just under 490. A few DR-DQ haplotypes were treated as single units for association and clustering because of strong linkage in the cohort. On average, about 240,000 unique TCR beta nucleotide sequences were sequenced per donor among 300 to 500 genotyped donors of the cohort, with approximately 18% of those sequences being non-productive. Findings and caveats that apply to the study as a whole: According to a later genetic analysis, donors in an Asian-associated ancestry cluster had fewer N-insertions in productive TCRs than the roughly 700-donor mean. A group of highly shared sequence variants was considered likely to be a technical artifact of the sequencing pipeline. Correlated functional status among segregating V segments might reflect linkage disequilibrium, but an unknown experimental factor could not be ruled out. In a later analysis, most CMV-associated TCR beta chains were found to appear HLA-restricted, with HLA associations seemingly driven largely by CMV exposure. A few of the identified cytomegalovirus-associated TCR beta chains were confirmed in vitro to be specific for cytomegalovirus antigens. Some IMGT-functional V segments, including TRBV6-2 and TRBV6-3, could not be distinguished by the 87-base-pair reads and were therefore excluded. The presence/absence analyses assumed that sequencing depth was roughly uniform across donors, and that assumption may not be true. Most TCR sequences were seen in very few donors, while some public TCRs were found in many individuals. An earlier analysis of several hundred of the donors showed that most TCR beta V segments appeared in productive rearrangements either about 87% or about 30% of the time, which broadly matched IMGT annotations. The earlier analysis of approximately 560 of the donors excluded 15 to 20 rarely observed V segments, including chromosome 9 orphons, because counts were too low. A further reported finding was that TCR beta sequences accurately predicted the HLA-A and HLA-B alleles for most subjects in the first cohort. The classifier was reported to diagnose cytomegalovirus status with high specificity and sensitivity in both the original and validation cohorts. A later genetic analysis associated a missense DCLRE1C variant with V-gene and J-gene trimming of TCR beta chains, and an independent cohort replicated the association. In a later analysis, HLA-associated TCR beta chains showed more clonal expansion and lower generation probabilities than non-associated chains that were equally common. The cohort was sequenced for TCR beta chains only, and without alpha or paired-chain data the features that could be detected were limited. According to the authors, the approach could potentially be generalized to other disease states and immunological phenotypes. According to a later analysis, TCR association rates differed among HLA loci, with DRB1 alleles showing the most associated TCRs and HLA-C alleles showing the fewest. The study gave a list of 150 to 200 TCR beta chains associated with cytomegalovirus. Strong co-occurrence of HLA alleles, especially DR and DQ, made assigning TCR associations to individual alleles difficult. Because HLA typing was missing for some donors at each locus, association tests included only the typed subset. According to a later analysis, parvovirus B19, influenza, CMV and Epstein-Barr virus appeared linked to several top co-occurrence clusters. In a later analysis, 16,951 TCR beta sequences were associated with specific HLA alleles at a false discovery rate of 0.05. The only immune exposure information available for the cohort was CMV serostatus.

The cohort comprised hundreds of healthy bone marrow donors. At the time of sampling, all cohort members were nominally healthy, though unrecorded immune exposures were likely present. The donor was CMV seronegative and belonged to the group of 380 or so seronegative cohort members. Each donor provided a peripheral blood sample, and peripheral blood mononuclear cells were used for TCR beta sequencing. Genomic DNA was extracted from the blood cell samples with the Qiagen DNeasy Blood Extraction Kit. CDR3 length: 15 amino acids, cysteine to phenylalanine. This entry keeps only the CDR3 DNA: 45 bases, framed from base 1. According to the germline V gene (reference sequence), CDR1 reads MNHEY and CDR2 reads SMNVEV. V sheds 5 bases and J sheds 3 bases, leaving 16 bases between their ends. This clone was counted a single time. Its specific antigen is unknown. One base away there is no much larger clone; base qualities are not given.

Libraries were made using the immunoSEQ multiplex PCR assay. The multiplex PCR relied on a mix of 60 forward primers for TCR Vbeta segments and 13 reverse primers for TCR Jbeta segments. The CDR3 region of rearranged TCR beta genes was amplified from genomic DNA by a multiplex PCR assay. The Illumina HiSeq System was used to sequence the amplified TCR beta libraries as 87-base-pair reads. As for the authors' bioinformatics: A later analysis tallied roughly 78 million unique TCR beta chains across the 660 or so repertoires, and approximately 12 million of those chains were shared by two or more donors. A nearest-neighbor algorithm error-corrected the raw reads and collapsed the reads into unique sequences, merging closely related sequences to remove PCR and sequencing errors. V, D and J gene segments were assigned by aligning CDR3 sequences to IMGT reference sequences. For a sequence to be retained, a match of at least six nucleotides was required to both a V gene segment and a J gene segment. Rearrangements were classified as productive when the CDR3 lacked stop codons and remained in frame with V and J, and all other rearrangements were classified as non-productive. Following IMGT convention, CDR3 was defined as the stretch from the second conserved V-encoded cysteine up to the conserved J-encoded phenylalanine. The earlier analysis of fewer than 750 of the donors excluded sequences that lacked an unambiguous match to a single V gene segment. In an earlier analysis of several hundred of the donors, V segments were called functional above 56.7% productive rearrangements and were called segregating when the between-donor standard deviation exceeded 5%. A statistical classification framework was developed to diagnose cytomegalovirus status using the catalog of TCR beta chain sequences. In a later analysis, V and J genes were assigned by comparing TCR nucleotide sequences against IMGT/GENE-DB human TR gene sequences. A later analysis assigned CDR3 sequences and most-parsimonious VDJ recombination scenarios with the TCRdist pipeline. A later analysis defined each TCR beta chain by its CDR3 amino acid sequence plus V-gene family, and excluded reads lacking a unique V-gene family. A later analysis removed roughly 590 highly shared, low-generation-probability nucleotide sequences to deal with suspected cross-contamination and a sequencing artifact. In a later analysis, a clonal expansion index for each public chain was calculated from normalized within-repertoire ranks of inferred template counts. In a later analysis, generation probabilities were computed with a VDJ recombination model fitted to out-of-frame rearrangements, and the resulting probabilities were checked against IGoR. In a later analysis, TCR-TCR, TCR-HLA and TCR-CMV co-occurrence was scored with hypergeometric tests, and a repertoire-size bias correction was applied to TCR pairs. False discovery rates were estimated in a later analysis by permuting HLA or CMV assignments 20 times. A later analysis grouped co-occurring TCRs with DBSCAN, adding TCRdist sequence similarity when clustering within HLA-allele-positive subsets. Repertoires with fewer than 30,000 or more than 120,000 public chains were left out of co-occurrence clustering, as were four to six repertoires with anomalous nucleotide sharing. Held by TCRdb, this immuneACCESS table contains in-frame sequences only and omits some clones. Under half of the omission traces to an unresolved V gene where checked; the cause of the rest is unknown. V, J and clone size are taken as reported in that table, and D and trimming were inferred from the DNA itself. The sample yields over 150,000 clones; roughly 84% were counted once. The ten largest account for 1.2% of the sample.

The V gene is TRBV27 and the J gene is TRBJ2-5, with a weak D call of TRBD1 (6 bases match). The sequencing sample was made of PBMCs. This sequence was found in a boy aged 2-9 years in good health and CMV-seronegative. This receptor carries the CDR3 CASSPRMGQEETQYF. The sequenced DNA: TGTGCCAGCAGTCCTCGTATGGGACAAGAAGAGACCCAGTACTTC.